What follows describes a single T cell receptor beta chain. Its antigen is not identified. Other DNA sequences in this sample translate to the same CDR3. This entry comes from a study of shared clonotypes between healthy human individuals. For the study at large: Aged between 18 and 49, the donors were two women and three men. Study-wide findings and caveats: Naive subsets generally had larger estimated richness than memory subsets. Clonotype sharing across donors was expected to vary with sequencing depth.

The germline V gene encodes CDR1 MNHEY and CDR2 SVGAGI. V lost 0 bases, J lost 1 base, and 3 bases lay in between. The CDR3 covers 13 residues. As handled by the study authors: Junction-only sequences produced by ImmunoSEQ had no quality scores, so filtering differed. Sequencing was performed with immunoSEQ multiplex PCR; in TCRdb, only in-frame clones are kept and a portion is missing. That table is the source of V, J and clone size, and D and trimming were worked out from the DNA. This table has 2 million to 2.5 million clones, 93% appearing once. The rearrangement uses TRBV6-5 and TRBJ1-1; D is uncertain. Sequencing input: naive CD4+ T cells from PBMCs. Subset noted: CD45RA+ positively selected. This clonotype was sampled from a man younger than 35 in good health. Some clones in this sample may be carry-over from other donors' samples. The CDR3 reads CASSYSSNTEAFF. For the CDR3, the DNA is TGTGCCAGCAGTTACTCTTCGAACACTGAAGCTTTCTTT.